These 10 T cell receptor beta chains originate from one sample sequenced in a study of blood T cell repertoires in COVID-19. Here immunoSEQ multiplex PCR was the method, and the copy in TCRdb shows in-frame clones only, minus some. The profile shows approximately 200,000 clones, roughly 80% of them singletons. Sequencing was done on a sample of peripheral blood. These receptors all come from a human donor in a cohort sampled during active COVID-19.

Comment on this clone: This CDR3 is also generated by other DNA sequences in the sample. J is TRBJ2-7 and V is TRBV7-9, with TRBD2 identical over 8 bases. Per the germline V gene, CDR1 is SEHNR and CDR2 is FQNEAQ (reference sequence). CDR3 length equals 13 residues. Trimming took 3 bases from V and 2 from J; bases not matched to a gene: 0. The CDR3 sequence is CASSLGLAYEQYF. Here the CDR3 DNA reads TGTGCCAGCAGCTTGGGACTAGCCTACGAGCAGTACTTC.

The chain uses TRBV7-3 and TRBJ2-6; D is uncertain. With 2 bases removed from V and 0 bases from J, the gap between germline ends came to 8 bases. Germline loops: CDR1 SGHTA, CDR2 FQGTGA. The CDR3 length is 16 residues. For the CDR3, the DNA is TGTGCCAGCAGCTTACGGCGGAGCTCTGGGGCCAACGTCCTGACTTTC. Protein sequence: CASSLRRSSGANVLTF.

The DNA for the CDR3 is TGTGCCAGCAGGGAGACAGGGGGGTACAATGAGCAGTTCTTC. It encodes CASRETGGYNEQFF. This chain connects TRBV27 to TRBJ2-1; 9 nucleotides match TRBD1. Germline V gives CDR1 MNHEY, CDR2 SMNVEV (reference sequence). This CDR3 contains 14 residues. The V and J ends lost 6 bases and 4 bases, in that order; junction bases with no gene match: 4.

The V call is TRBV6-1, the J call TRBJ2-3, with 11 bases matching TRBD2. The V segment lost 2 bases and the J segment 3 bases; nucleotides outside the gene matches: 4. Germline V gives CDR1 MNHNS, CDR2 SASEGT. The CDR3 is made up of 16 amino acids. CDR3 region: CASSEYSGRGTDTQYF. The CDR3 DNA sequence: TGTGCCAGCAGTGAATATAGCGGGAGGGGTACAGATACGCAGTATTTT.

This clone was found once. Other DNA variants within this sample encode the same CDR3. The rearrangement uses TRBV27 and TRBJ2-7, with 10 bases fitting TRBD2. V lost 5 bases, J lost 5 bases, and 6 bases stayed unmatched. The CDR3 has 14 residues. In germline, CDR1 is MNHEY, CDR2 SMNVEV (reference sequence). In nucleotides, the CDR3 is TGTGCCAGCAGTCTGTCTAGCGGGGGCGACGAGCAGTACTTC. Encoded protein: CASSLSSGGDEQYF.

This clone came up once. V is TRBV9 and J is TRBJ2-7; 8 bases are shared with TRBD1. Looked up from germline, CDR1 is SGDLS and CDR2 is YYNGEE. J gave up 1 base and V 4 bases, and 7 bases lay outside the gene matches. The CDR3 consists of 15 residues. The CDR3 DNA reads TGTGCCAGCAGCATCGACAGGGGATGGTCCTACGAGCAGTACTTC. The encoded protein is CASSIDRGWSYEQYF. Based on the CDR3 plus reference TRBV9 and TRBJ2-7, the full variable domain is DSGVTQTPKHLITATGQRVTLRCSPRSGDLSVYWYQQSLDQGLQFLIQYYNGEERAKGNILERFSAQQFPDLHSELNLSSLELGDSALYFCASSIDRGWSYEQYFGPGTRLTVT.

V usage is TRBV4-2 and J usage is TRBJ1-5; D possibly corresponds to TRBD1 (5 bases). This CDR3 region has 13 residues. The germline gives CDR1 LGHNA, CDR2 YNFKEQ. Deletions cut 4 bases from V and 4 bases from J, with 8 bases between. CDR3 amino acids: CASSRGTNQPQHF. Written as DNA, the CDR3 is TGTGCCAGCAGCCGAGGGACTAATCAGCCCCAGCATTTT.

This clone was counted a few times. This chain joins TRBV13 and TRBJ2-7; 11 nucleotides align to TRBD1. This CDR3 is 16 amino acids long. With 5 bases clipped from V and 3 bases from J, the junction kept 9 bases outside the gene matches. Germline-derived CDR1 and CDR2 are PRHDT and FYEKMQ (reference sequence). The chain's CDR3 is CASSPWTGTGGYEQYF. CDR3 DNA: TGTGCCAGCAGCCCCTGGACGGGGACAGGGGGCTACGAGCAGTACTTC.

The chain has TRBV4-1 and TRBJ2-1; 11 nucleotides align to TRBD2. Unmatched junction bases numbered 4, after V lost 2 bases and J lost 7 bases. The CDR3 length is 15 residues. Germline loops: CDR1 MGHRA, CDR2 YSYEKL. CDR3 DNA sequence: TGCGCCAGCAGCCAACTAACTAGCGGGAGTAATGAGCAGTTCTTC. Its protein product is CASSQLTSGSNEQFF.

This clone has only a few counts. V usage is TRBV6-2 or TRBV6-3 and J usage is TRBJ1-2, with 7 positions matching TRBD1. CDR3 size: 14 residues. Losses at the gene ends were 1 base for V and 4 bases for J; bases not matched to a gene: 3. The germline V gene has CDR1 MNHEY and CDR2 SVGEGT. DNA for the CDR3: TGTGCCAGCAGTTACTTCGAGGGGGCCTATGGCTACACCTTC. Its protein is CASSYFEGAYGYTF.